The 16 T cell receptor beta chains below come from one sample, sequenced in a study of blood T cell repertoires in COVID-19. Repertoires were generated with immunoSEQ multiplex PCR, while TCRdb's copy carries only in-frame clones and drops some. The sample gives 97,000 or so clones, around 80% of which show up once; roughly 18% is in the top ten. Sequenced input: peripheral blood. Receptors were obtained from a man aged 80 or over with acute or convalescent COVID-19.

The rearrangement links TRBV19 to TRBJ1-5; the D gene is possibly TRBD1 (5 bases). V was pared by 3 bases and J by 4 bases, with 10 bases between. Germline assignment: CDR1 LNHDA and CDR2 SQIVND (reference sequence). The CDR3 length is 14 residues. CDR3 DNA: TGTGCCAGTAGTATTGCGGGGGGAAATCAGCCCCAGCATTTT. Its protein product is CASSIAGGNQPQHF.

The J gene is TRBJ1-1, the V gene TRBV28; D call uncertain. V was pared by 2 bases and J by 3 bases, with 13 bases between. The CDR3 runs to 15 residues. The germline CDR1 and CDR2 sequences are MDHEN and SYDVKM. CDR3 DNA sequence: TGTGCCAGCAGTTTACCCGACGGGGTGTACACTGAAGCTTTCTTT. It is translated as CASSLPDGVYTEAFF. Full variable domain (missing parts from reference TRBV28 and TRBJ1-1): DVKVTQSSRYLVKRTGEKVFLECVQDMDHENMFWYRQDPGLGLRLIYFSYDVKMKEKGDIPEGYSVSREKKERFSLILESASTNQTSMYLCASSLPDGVYTEAFFGQGTRLTVV.

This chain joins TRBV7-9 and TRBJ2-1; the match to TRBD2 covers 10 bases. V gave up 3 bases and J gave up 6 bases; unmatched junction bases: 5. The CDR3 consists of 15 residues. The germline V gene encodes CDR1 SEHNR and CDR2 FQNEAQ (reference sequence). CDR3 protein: CASSFLAGVLNEQFF. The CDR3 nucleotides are TGTGCCAGCAGCTTCCTAGCGGGGGTTCTCAATGAGCAGTTCTTC. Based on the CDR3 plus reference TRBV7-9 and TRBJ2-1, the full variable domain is DTGVSQNPRHKITKRGQNVTFRCDPISEHNRLYWYRQTLGQGPEFLTYFQNEAQLEKSRLLSDRFSAERPKGSFSTLEIQRTEQGDSAMYLCASSFLAGVLNEQFFGPGTRLTVL.

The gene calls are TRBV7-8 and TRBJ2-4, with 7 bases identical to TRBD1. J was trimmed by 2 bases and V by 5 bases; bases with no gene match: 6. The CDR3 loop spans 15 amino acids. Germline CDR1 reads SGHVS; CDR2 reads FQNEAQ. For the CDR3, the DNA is TGTGCCAGCAGCCCGAGACAGGGAACCAAAAACATTCAGTACTTC. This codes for CASSPRQGTKNIQYF.

CDR3 residues: CAWRSGRGLEQYF. CDR3 DNA: TGTGCCTGGCGTAGCGGGAGGGGCCTCGAGCAGTACTTC. The chain couples TRBV30 to TRBJ2-7, with 11 bases that match TRBD2. V shed 5 bases and J 6 bases; nucleotides not matched to a gene: 6. CDR1 GTSNPN and CDR2 SVGIG come from the germline V gene (reference sequence). This CDR3 is 13 amino acids long.

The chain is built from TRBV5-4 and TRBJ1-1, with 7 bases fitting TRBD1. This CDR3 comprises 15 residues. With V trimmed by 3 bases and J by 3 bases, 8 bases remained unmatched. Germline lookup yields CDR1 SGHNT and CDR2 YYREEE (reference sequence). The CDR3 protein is CASSSAKTGYTEAFF. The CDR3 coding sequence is TGTGCCAGCAGCTCGGCAAAGACAGGGTACACTGAAGCTTTCTTT.

CDR3 sequence reads: CASSSGTGTYEQYF. The CDR3 DNA reads TGTGCCAGCAGCTCCGGGACAGGGACGTACGAGCAGTACTTC. V is TRBV11-2 and J is TRBJ2-7, with TRBD1 matching 9 bases. This CDR3 is 14 amino acids long. With V trimmed by 4 bases and J by 4 bases, 5 bases remained unmatched. Germline-derived CDR1 and CDR2 are SGHAT and FQNNGV.

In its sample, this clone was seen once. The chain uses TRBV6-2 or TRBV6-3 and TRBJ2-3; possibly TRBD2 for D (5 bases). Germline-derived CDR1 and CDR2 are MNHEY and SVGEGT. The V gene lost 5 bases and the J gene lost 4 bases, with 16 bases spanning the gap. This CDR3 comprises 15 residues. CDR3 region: CASSSLDSRSDTQYF. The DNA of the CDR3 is TGTGCCAGCAGTAGCCTGGACTCTAGATCAGATACGCAGTATTTT.

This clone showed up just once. CDR3: CASSFLAETTDTQYF. CDR3 DNA: TGCGCCAGCAGCTTCTTAGCGGAGACCACAGATACGCAGTATTTT. The chain joins TRBV5-1 to TRBJ2-3; perhaps TRBD2 as D (6 bases). V shed 2 bases and J shed 2 bases, with 12 bases lying between them. This CDR3 is 15 amino acids long. CDR1 and CDR2 (germline): SGHRS, YFSETQ.

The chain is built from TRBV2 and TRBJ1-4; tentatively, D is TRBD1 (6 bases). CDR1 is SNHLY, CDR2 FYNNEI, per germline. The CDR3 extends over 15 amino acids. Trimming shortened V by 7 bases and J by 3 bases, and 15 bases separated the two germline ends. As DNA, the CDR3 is TGTGCCAGCAACCGTCCGACAGGTGCTAATGAAAAACTGTTTTTT. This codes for CASNRPTGANEKLFF.

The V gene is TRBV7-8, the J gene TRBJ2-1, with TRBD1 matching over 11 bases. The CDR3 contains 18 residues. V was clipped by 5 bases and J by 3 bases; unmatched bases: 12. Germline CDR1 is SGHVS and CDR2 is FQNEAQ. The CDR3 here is CASSLGVSGTGGYNEQFF. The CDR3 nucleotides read TGTGCCAGCAGCCTGGGGGTTTCAGGGACAGGGGGCTACAATGAGCAGTTCTTC.

CDR3 sequence (DNA): TGTGCCAGCAGTTACCTAGGAGGTAGCACAGATACGCAGTATTTT. Its protein product is CASSYLGGSTDTQYF. The V and J genes are TRBV6-2 or TRBV6-3 and TRBJ2-3, with D tentatively TRBD2 (5 bases). Trimming stripped 2 bases from V and 0 bases from J, with 9 bases between. This CDR3 comprises 15 residues. The germline CDR1 and CDR2 sequences are MNHEY and SVGEGT.

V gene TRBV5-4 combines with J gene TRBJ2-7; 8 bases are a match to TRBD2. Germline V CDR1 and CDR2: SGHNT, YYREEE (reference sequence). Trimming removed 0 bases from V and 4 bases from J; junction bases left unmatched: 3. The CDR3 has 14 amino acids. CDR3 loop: CASSLDSGTYEQYF. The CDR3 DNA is TGTGCCAGCAGCTTGGATAGCGGGACTTACGAGCAGTACTTC.

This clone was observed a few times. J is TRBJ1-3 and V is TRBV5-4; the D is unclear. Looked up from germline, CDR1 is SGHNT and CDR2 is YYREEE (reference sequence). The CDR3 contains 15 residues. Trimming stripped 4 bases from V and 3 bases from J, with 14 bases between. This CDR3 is CASSPASSGGNTIYF. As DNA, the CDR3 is TGTGCCAGCAGCCCCGCATCCTCAGGTGGAAACACCATATATTTT.

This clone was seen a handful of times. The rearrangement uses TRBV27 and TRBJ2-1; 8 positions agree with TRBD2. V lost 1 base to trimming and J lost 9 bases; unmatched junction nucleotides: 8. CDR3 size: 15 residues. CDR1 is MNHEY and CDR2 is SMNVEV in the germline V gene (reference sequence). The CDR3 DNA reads TGTGCCAGCAGTTTATACGGGAGGGCCCGGAGTGAGCAGTTCTTC. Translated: CASSLYGRARSEQFF.

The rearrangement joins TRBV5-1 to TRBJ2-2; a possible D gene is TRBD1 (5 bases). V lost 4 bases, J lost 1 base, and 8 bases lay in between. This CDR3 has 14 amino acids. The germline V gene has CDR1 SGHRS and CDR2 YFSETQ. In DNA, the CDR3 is TGCGCCAGCAGCCCCGGACAGAACACCGGGGAGCTGTTTTTT. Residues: CASSPGQNTGELFF.